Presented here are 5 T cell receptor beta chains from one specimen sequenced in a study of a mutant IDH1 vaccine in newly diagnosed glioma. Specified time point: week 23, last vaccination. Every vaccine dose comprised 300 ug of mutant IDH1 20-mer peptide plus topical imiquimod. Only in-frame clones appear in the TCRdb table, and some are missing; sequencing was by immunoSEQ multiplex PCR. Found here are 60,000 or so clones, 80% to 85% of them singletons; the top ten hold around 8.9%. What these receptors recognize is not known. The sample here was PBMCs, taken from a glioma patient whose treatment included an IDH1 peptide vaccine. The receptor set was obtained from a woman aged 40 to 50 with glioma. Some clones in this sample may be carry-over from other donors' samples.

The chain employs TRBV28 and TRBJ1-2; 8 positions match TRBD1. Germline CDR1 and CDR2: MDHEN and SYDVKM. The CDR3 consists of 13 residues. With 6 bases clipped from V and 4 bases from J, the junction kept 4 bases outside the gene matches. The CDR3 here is CASRAGTGYGYTF. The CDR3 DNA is TGTGCCAGCAGGGCCGGGACAGGCTATGGCTACACCTTC.

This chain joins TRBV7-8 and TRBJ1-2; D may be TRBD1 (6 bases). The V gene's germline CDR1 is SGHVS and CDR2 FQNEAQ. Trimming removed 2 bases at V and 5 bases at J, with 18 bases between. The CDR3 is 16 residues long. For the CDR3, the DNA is TGTGCCAGCAGCTTATCTACAGGGCCCCTGGGGTATGGCTACACCTTC. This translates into CASSLSTGPLGYGYTF.

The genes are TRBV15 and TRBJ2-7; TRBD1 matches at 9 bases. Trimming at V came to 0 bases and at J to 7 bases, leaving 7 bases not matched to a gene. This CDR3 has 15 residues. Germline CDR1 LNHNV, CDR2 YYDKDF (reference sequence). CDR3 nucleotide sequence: TGTGCCACCAGCAGAGATACCACAGGGGGCGGTGAGCAGTACTTC. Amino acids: CATSRDTTGGGEQYF.

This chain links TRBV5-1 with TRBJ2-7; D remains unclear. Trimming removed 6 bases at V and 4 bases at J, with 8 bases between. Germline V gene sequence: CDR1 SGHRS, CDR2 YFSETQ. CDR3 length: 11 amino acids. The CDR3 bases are TGCGCCAGCACCAACGGGTACGAGCAGTACTTC. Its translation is CASTNGYEQYF.

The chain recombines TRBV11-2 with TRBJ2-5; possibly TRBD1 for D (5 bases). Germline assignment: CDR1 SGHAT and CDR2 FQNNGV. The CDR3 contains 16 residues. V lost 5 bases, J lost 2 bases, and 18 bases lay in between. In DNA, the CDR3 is TGTGCCAGCAGCCAAGGGGTGAGCCCTTTACAAGAGACCCAGTACTTC. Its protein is CASSQGVSPLQETQYF.